This is a list of T cell receptor beta chains from one sample in a study of blood T cell repertoires in COVID-19. The assay was immunoSEQ multiplex PCR, and TCRdb's table has in-frame clones only and misses some. The sample holds approximately 230,000 clones; more than 70% are singletons and the top ten take 2.1%. Sequenced: peripheral blood. All receptors derive from a woman in her thirties or forties who had recovered from COVID-19. Each CDR3 is given with its conserved first and last residue. Fields, in order: clone size, V gene, D gene, J gene, CDR3 DNA, CDR3 protein. The D gene is left open where the match is weak. Clone size, where shown, is once, few, many, or a class for clones that have expanded.

>NA|TRBV15|TRBD2|TRBJ2-1
TGTGCCACCAGCGGTCTTGCTAGCGGGGACAATGAGCAGTTCTTC
CATSGLASGDNEQFF
>NA|TRBV29-1|NA|TRBJ1-1
TGCAGCGTTTCACAGGGAAGGGACACTGAAGCTTTCTTT
CSVSQGRDTEAFF
>NA|TRBV7-2|TRBD1|TRBJ2-5
TGTGCCAGCAGCTTCGACAGGGCAGTGGGGGAGACCCAGTACTTC
CASSFDRAVGETQYF
>NA|TRBV18|TRBD2|TRBJ2-5
TGTGCCAGCTCACCTTTTTCTAGCGGAACGGGCGGAGGGGAGACCCAGTACTTC
CASSPFSSGTGGGETQYF
>NA|TRBV28|NA|TRBJ2-3
TGTGCCAGCAGCACATCAGGGGATACGCAGTATTTT
CASSTSGDTQYF
>NA|TRBV7-3|NA|TRBJ2-7
TGTGCCAGCAGCCCCTGGGGGGGGCCGTCGCAGGAGCAGTACTTC
CASSPWGGPSQEQYF
>NA|TRBV5-1|TRBD1|TRBJ2-7
TGCGCCAGCAGCTCTCGAGGGCAGGGGGCCTTCTACGAGCAGTACTTC
CASSSRGQGAFYEQYF
>NA|TRBV19|NA|TRBJ1-2
TGTGCCAGTAGACTCATAGGCCGGGGTAACTATGGCTACACCTTC
CASRLIGRGNYGYTF
>NA|TRBV13|TRBD2|TRBJ2-7
TGTGCCAGCAGCTCGACTAGCGGGAGATCCTACGAGCAGTACTTC
CASSSTSGRSYEQYF
>NA|TRBV19|NA|TRBJ1-2
TGTGCCAGTAGTATCCCGGGGGACTATGGCTACACCTTC
CASSIPGDYGYTF
>NA|TRBV4-2|TRBD1|TRBJ2-2
TGTGCCAGCAGCCAAGGGACAGGGCTCGCCGGGGAGCTGTTTTTT
CASSQGTGLAGELFF
>NA|TRBV21-1|NA|TRBJ1-2
TGTGCCAGCAGCAAACCGGGACAACACTATGGCTACACCTTC
CASSKPGQHYGYTF
>NA|TRBV27|TRBD1|TRBJ2-7
TGTGCCAGCAGTTTATCCCGGACAGGGGGGAGGAGCGAGCAGTACTTC
CASSLSRTGGRSEQYF
>NA|TRBV2|TRBD1|TRBJ2-2
TGTGCCAGCAGTCCGACAGGGTTGGCCACCGGGGAGCTGTTTTTT
CASSPTGLATGELFF
>few|TRBV7-8|NA|TRBJ1-5
TGTGCCAGCAGCTTAGACAGTCCGGAGGGGCCCCAGCATTTT
CASSLDSPEGPQHF
>once|TRBV19|TRBD2|TRBJ2-3
TGTGCCAGTAGTGCGGGACTAGCGGGGGGGATAAGCACAGATACGCAGTATTTT
CASSAGLAGGISTDTQYF
>NA|TRBV24-1|NA|TRBJ2-7
TGTGCCACCAGTGATTTTAACAGGACCTACGAGCAGTACTTC
CATSDFNRTYEQYF
>NA|TRBV27|NA|TRBJ2-3
TGTGCCAGCAGTCAGGCAGGGATTACGCAGTATTTT
CASSQAGITQYF
>NA|TRBV12-3/TRBV12-4|NA|TRBJ2-5
TGTGCCAGCAGTCAGAGGGCCCAAGAGACCCAGTACTTC
CASSQRAQETQYF
>NA|TRBV29-1|TRBD2|TRBJ2-1
TGCAGCGTTGTTAGCGGGGGGGCCAAAGAGCAGTTCTTC
CSVVSGGAKEQFF
>NA|TRBV5-4|TRBD1|TRBJ2-7
TGTGCCAGCAGCCCAACAGGGGACGCCGTCTCACTTAGGGAGCAGTACTTC
CASSPTGDAVSLREQYF
>NA|TRBV19|NA|TRBJ1-4
TGTGCCAGTAGCCGGTTTTATTCGAATGAAAAACTGTTTTTT
CASSRFYSNEKLFF
>once|TRBV7-3|TRBD2|TRBJ2-5
TGTGCCAGCAGCCCCGGACTAGCGGGAGCCCCAGAGACCCAGTACTTC
CASSPGLAGAPETQYF
>NA|TRBV6-5|NA|TRBJ1-4
TGTGCCAGCAGTTACGGGGGGATTGGTGAAAAACTGTTTTTT
CASSYGGIGEKLFF
>NA|TRBV18|NA|TRBJ2-7
TGTGCCAGCTCACCGAGCAGCGGAGGTTCCGGGGGCTACGAGCAGTACTTC
CASSPSSGGSGGYEQYF
>NA|TRBV6-5|TRBD1|TRBJ2-2
TGTGCCAGCAGGCAGACAGGGGACCCCGGGGAGCTGTTTTTT
CASRQTGDPGELFF
>NA|TRBV28|NA|TRBJ1-6
TGTGCCAGCAGCCCCACGGTGGGTGGGGGGATAATATGGCCCCTCCACTTT
CASSPTVGGGIIWPLHF
>NA|TRBV5-1|TRBD1|TRBJ2-1
TGCGCCAGCAGACTTGTCACCCAGACAGGGGACAATGAGCAGTTCTTC
CASRLVTQTGDNEQFF
>NA|TRBV10-3|NA|TRBJ1-4
TGTGCCAGCAGGGGAGGTGAAAAACTGTTTTTT
CASRGGEKLFF
>NA|TRBV19|TRBD1|TRBJ2-3
TGTGCCAGCCAAAAAACTACAGGGGTATGGACAGATACGCAGTATTTT
CASQKTTGVWTDTQYF
>few|TRBV19|TRBD2|TRBJ2-1
TGTGCCAGTAGTTCACGACTAGCGTGGGGTGAGCAGTTCTTC
CASSSRLAWGEQFF
>NA|TRBV12-3/TRBV12-4|TRBD1|TRBJ1-2
TGTGCCAGCAGGCCTGGGACAGGGGAGGGCTACACCTTC
CASRPGTGEGYTF
>NA|TRBV6-4|NA|TRBJ2-1
TGTGCCAGCAGTGACTCGGAAGGGACATCTCAGTTCTTC
CASSDSEGTSQFF
>NA|TRBV19|TRBD2|TRBJ2-3
TGTGCCAGTACTCCAGCGGGATTCACAGATACGCAGTATTTT
CASTPAGFTDTQYF
>NA|TRBV3-1/TRBV3-2|TRBD2|TRBJ2-1
TGTGCCAGCAGCCAGGGACTAGCGGGAGCCCCGGGGCAGTTCTTC
CASSQGLAGAPGQFF
>NA|TRBV18|NA|TRBJ1-6
TGTGCCAGCTCACCCCAGAATTCACCCCTCCACTTT
CASSPQNSPLHF
>once|TRBV7-2|TRBD2|TRBJ2-5
TGTGCCAGCAGCCCAACTAGCGGGAGGGCCGGGGAGACCCAGTACTTC
CASSPTSGRAGETQYF
>once|TRBV4-3|NA|TRBJ2-7
TGCGCCAGCAGCCAGGACCCCTCTGGGGGGGCGGGAGAGCAGTACTTC
CASSQDPSGGAGEQYF
>NA|TRBV2|NA|TRBJ1-6
TGTGCCAGCAGTGCCCAGGGGAAATATAATTCACCCCTCCACTTT
CASSAQGKYNSPLHF
>NA|TRBV7-3|TRBD1|TRBJ2-1
TGTGCCAGCAGGGGGACAGGGGGCCCGAATGACAATGAGCAGTTCTTC
CASRGTGGPNDNEQFF
>NA|TRBV19|NA|TRBJ1-2
TGTGCCACCTACCCAACCCGTGGTGGCTACACCTTC
CATYPTRGGYTF